These 10 T cell receptor beta chains originate from one sample sequenced in a study of human T cells and chemical hapten exposure. TCRdb reprocessed the RACE reads with MiXCR, giving one entry per CDR3 protein. The sample lists 270,000 or so distinct CDR3 sequences, 7.7% occurring once. This sample's time point: pre-sensitization, week 0. Treatment reported: therapeutic diphenylcyclopropenone sensitization with weekly scalp DPC. Sequenced material: whole blood, taken in connection with sensitization to the hapten diphenylcyclopropenone (DPC). These receptors were collected from a man in his late teens or twenties with alopecia areata. Some clones in this sample may be carry-over from other donors' samples.

This clonotype was counted only a few times. The V gene is TRBV4-3, the J gene TRBJ2-7, with TRBD1 matching 9 bases. Trimming at V came to 0 bases and at J to 4 bases, leaving 4 bases not matched to a gene. The CDR3 length is 15 residues. Germline values: CDR1 LGHNA, CDR2 YSLEER. This chain's CDR3 is CASSQEQGASYEQYF. The DNA of the CDR3 is TGCGCCAGCAGCCAAGAACAGGGGGCGAGTTACGAGCAGTACTTC.

This clonotype has a count of ten or more. The CDR3 DNA sequence: TGTGCCAGCAGTTACCTCCCCGCCGGGGGCGAGCAGTACGTC. This sequence encodes CASSYLPAGGEQYV. V and J are TRBV6-2 or TRBV6-3 and TRBJ2-7; possibly TRBD2 for D (6 bases). The germline CDR1 and CDR2 sequences are MNHEY and SVGEGT. V lost 2 bases and J lost 6, with 14 bases in between. CDR3 length: 14 amino acids.

This clonotype occurred a few times. The chain couples TRBV5-1 to TRBJ2-1; D possibly matches TRBD1 or TRBD2 (6 bases each). This CDR3 is 16 amino acids long. V was pared by 0 bases and J by 1 base, with 11 bases between. Germline CDR1 and CDR2: SGHRS and YFSETQ. The CDR3 nucleotides are TGCGCCAGCAGCTTGGACTGGGGGGCGTCCTACAATGAGCAGTTCTTC. Amino acids: CASSLDWGASYNEQFF.

This clonotype was seen at least ten times. The chain is built from TRBV2 and TRBJ2-3; 13 bases fit TRBD2. Trimming removed 7 bases from V and 14 bases from J; junction bases left unmatched: 9. CDR1 SNHLY and CDR2 FYNNEI come from the germline V gene. CDR3 size: 13 residues. In DNA, the CDR3 is TGTGCCAGCATTACTAGCGGGGGGGATGAGCTGTATTTT. This gives the protein CASITSGGDELYF.

The table lists this clonotype with a few counts. The rearrangement links TRBV6-5 to TRBJ2-2; D possibly matches TRBD1 or TRBD2 (5 bases each). V lost 7 bases and J lost 2, with 8 bases in between. CDR1 and CDR2 (germline): MNHEY, SVGAGI. The CDR3 extends over 13 amino acids. CDR3 nucleotide sequence: TGTGCCAGCACGGGACCCAACACCGGGGAGCTGTTTTTT. This codes for CASTGPNTGELFF.

This clonotype was seen a handful of times. V is TRBV5-1 and J is TRBJ1-1, with 7 bases fitting TRBD1. The CDR3 has 16 residues. Looked up from germline, CDR1 is SGHRS and CDR2 is YFSETQ. V was clipped by 0 bases and J by 0 bases; unmatched bases: 5. The chain's CDR3 is CASSLALGQLNTEAFF. In DNA form, the CDR3 reads TGCGCCAGCAGCTTGGCCCTGGGACAGCTGAACACTGAAGCTTTCTTT.

This clonotype was detected only a few times. The CDR3 DNA sequence: TGTGCCAGCAGGATCTCAGGGGACTATGGCTACACCTTC. The encoded protein is CASRISGDYGYTF. The genes are TRBV6-1 and TRBJ1-2, with a possible D match to TRBD1 (6 bases). The CDR3 contains 13 residues. Germline assignment: CDR1 MNHNS and CDR2 SASEGT. V lost 6 bases and J lost 3, with 11 bases in between.

J is TRBJ1-5 and V is TRBV4-3; 7 bases agree with TRBD1. The CDR3 extends over 16 amino acids. The V gene end was trimmed by 0 bases and the J gene end by 4 bases; junction bases not matched to a gene: 6. The germline V gene encodes CDR1 LGHNA and CDR2 YSLEER. In DNA, the CDR3 is TGCGCCAGCAGCCAAGAACTGGGACAGTTTAATCAGCCCCAGCATTTT. It yields the protein CASSQELGQFNQPQHF.

This chain uses TRBV7-9 with TRBJ2-1, with a tentative D call TRBD2 (6 bases). Germline values: CDR1 SEHNR, CDR2 FQNEAQ (reference sequence). The CDR3 loop spans 15 amino acids. V was clipped by 0 bases and J by 7 bases, with 13 bases between them. The CDR3 spells CASSLARLGPNEQFF. CDR3 DNA sequence: TGTGCCAGCAGCTTAGCCCGACTAGGTCCTAATGAGCAGTTCTTC.

This clonotype was seen repeatedly, ten times or more. The chain links TRBV5-1 to TRBJ2-3; D not resolved. Germline CDR1 SGHRS, CDR2 YFSETQ. This CDR3 is built from 13 residues. The V gene lost 6 bases and the J gene lost 0 bases, with 8 bases spanning the gap. CDR3 sequence (DNA): TGCGCCAGCAATACATTTAGCACAGATACGCAGTATTTT. Protein product: CASNTFSTDTQYF.